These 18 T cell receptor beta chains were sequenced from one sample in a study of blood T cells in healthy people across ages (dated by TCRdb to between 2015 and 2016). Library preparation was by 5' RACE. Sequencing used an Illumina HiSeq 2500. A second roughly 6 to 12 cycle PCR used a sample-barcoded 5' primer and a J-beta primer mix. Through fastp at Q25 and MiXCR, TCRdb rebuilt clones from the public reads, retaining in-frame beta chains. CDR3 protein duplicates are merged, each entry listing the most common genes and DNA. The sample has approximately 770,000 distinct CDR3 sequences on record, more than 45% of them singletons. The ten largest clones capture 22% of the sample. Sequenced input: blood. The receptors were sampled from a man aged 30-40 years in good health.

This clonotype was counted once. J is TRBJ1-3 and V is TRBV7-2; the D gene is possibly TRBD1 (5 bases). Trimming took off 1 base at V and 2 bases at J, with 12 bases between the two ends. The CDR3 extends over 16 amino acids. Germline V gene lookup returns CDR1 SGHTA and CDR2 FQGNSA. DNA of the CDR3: TGTGCCAGCAGCTTAGTTGATGCGGGGGCTGGAAACACCATATATTTT. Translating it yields CASSLVDAGAGNTIYF.

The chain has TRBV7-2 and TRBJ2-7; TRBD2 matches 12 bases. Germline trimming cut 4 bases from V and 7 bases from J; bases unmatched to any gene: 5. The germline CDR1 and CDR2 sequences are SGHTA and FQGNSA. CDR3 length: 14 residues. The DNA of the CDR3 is TGTGCCAGCAGCTACACTAGCGGGGGGTCTGAGCAGTACTTC. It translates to CASSYTSGGSEQYF.

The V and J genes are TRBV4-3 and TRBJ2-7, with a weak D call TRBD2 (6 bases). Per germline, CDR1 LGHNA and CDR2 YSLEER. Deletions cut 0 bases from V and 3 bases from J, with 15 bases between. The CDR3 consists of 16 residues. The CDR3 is CASSQDGLAGFYEQYF. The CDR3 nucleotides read TGCGCCAGCAGCCAAGATGGCTTGGCGGGATTCTACGAGCAGTACTTC.

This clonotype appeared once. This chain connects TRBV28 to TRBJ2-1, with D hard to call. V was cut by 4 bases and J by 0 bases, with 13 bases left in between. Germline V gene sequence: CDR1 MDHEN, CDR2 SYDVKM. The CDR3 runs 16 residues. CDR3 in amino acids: CASSSFAPGSYNEQFF. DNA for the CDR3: TGTGCCAGCAGTTCCTTCGCCCCGGGCTCCTACAATGAGCAGTTCTTC.

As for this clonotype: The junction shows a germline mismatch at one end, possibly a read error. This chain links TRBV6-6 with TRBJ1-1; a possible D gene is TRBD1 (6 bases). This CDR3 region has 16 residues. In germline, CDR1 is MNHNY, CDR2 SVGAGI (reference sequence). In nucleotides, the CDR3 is TGTGCCAGCAGTTACTCGATCCAGGGGCCCGGAACTGAGGCTTTCTTT. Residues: CASSYSIQGPGTEAFF.

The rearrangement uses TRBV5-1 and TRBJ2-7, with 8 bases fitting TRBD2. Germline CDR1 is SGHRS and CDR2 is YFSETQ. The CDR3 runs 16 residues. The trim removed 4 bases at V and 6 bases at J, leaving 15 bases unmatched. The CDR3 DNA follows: TGCGCCAGCAGCCAAGTCAGCGGGAGCGGGCTCTCCGAGCAGTACTTC. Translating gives CASSQVSGSGLSEQYF.

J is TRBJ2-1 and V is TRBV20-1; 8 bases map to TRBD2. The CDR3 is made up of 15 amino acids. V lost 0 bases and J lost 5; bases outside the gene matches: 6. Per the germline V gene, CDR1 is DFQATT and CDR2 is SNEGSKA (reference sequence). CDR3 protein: CSARDIQRENNEQFF. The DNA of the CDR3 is TGCAGTGCTAGAGATATACAGCGGGAGAACAATGAGCAGTTCTTC.

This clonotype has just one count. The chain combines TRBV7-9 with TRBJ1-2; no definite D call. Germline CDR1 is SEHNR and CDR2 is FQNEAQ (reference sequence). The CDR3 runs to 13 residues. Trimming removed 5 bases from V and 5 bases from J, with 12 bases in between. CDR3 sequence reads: CASSPEPRYGYTF. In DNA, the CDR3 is TGTGCCAGCAGCCCTGAACCTAGATATGGCTACACCTTC.

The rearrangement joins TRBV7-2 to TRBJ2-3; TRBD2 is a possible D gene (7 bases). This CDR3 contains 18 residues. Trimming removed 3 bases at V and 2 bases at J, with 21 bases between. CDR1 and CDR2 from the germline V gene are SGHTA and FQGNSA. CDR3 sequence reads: CASSFPNRLGGATDTQYF. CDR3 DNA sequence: TGTGCCAGCAGCTTCCCAAACAGACTAGGGGGGGCCACAGATACGCAGTATTTT.

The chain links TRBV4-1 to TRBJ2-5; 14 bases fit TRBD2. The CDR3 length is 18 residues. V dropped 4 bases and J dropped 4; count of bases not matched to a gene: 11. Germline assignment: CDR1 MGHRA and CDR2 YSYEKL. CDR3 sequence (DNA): TGCGCCAGCAGCCCTTACATGACTAGCGGGAGGGCCTCAGAGACCCAGTACTTC. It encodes CASSPYMTSGRASETQYF.

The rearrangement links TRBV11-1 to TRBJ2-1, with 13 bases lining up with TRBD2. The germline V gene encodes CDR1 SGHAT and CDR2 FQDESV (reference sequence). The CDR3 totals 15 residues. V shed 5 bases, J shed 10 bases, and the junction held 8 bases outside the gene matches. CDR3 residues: CASSPRPGLAGEQFF. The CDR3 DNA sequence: TGTGCCAGCAGCCCCCGACCGGGACTAGCGGGGGAGCAGTTCTTC.

CDR3 DNA: TGTGCCAGCAGTTTAGCGGCAGGGAACCCCACCTACGAGCAGTACTTC. Translated, it gives CASSLAAGNPTYEQYF. The V gene is TRBV27, the J gene TRBJ2-7; the D gene is possibly TRBD1 (5 bases). The CDR3 has 16 residues. Germline-derived CDR1 and CDR2 are MNHEY and SMNVEV (reference sequence). Trimming shortened V by 2 bases and J by 2 bases, and 16 bases separated the two germline ends.

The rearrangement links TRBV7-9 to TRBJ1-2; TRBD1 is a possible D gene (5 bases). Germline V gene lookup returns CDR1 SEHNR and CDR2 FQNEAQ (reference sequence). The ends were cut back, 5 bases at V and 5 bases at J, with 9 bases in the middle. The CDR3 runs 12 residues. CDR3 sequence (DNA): TGTGCCAGCAGCGCCCGGACATATGGCTACACCTTC. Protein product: CASSARTYGYTF.

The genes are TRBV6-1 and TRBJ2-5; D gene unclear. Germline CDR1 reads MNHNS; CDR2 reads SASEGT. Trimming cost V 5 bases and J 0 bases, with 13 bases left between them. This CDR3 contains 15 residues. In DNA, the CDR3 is TGTGCCAGCAGTCCCCGTCCCTCAAACCAAGAGACCCAGTACTTC. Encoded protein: CASSPRPSNQETQYF.

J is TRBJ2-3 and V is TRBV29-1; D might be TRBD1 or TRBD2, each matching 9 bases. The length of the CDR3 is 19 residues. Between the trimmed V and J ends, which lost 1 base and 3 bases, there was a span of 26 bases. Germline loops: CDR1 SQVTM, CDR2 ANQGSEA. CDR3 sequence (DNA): TGCAGCGTTGAAGGTAGCGGGGGACAGGGAGCCGTCTTAACAGATACGCAGTATTTT. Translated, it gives CSVEGSGGQGAVLTDTQYF.

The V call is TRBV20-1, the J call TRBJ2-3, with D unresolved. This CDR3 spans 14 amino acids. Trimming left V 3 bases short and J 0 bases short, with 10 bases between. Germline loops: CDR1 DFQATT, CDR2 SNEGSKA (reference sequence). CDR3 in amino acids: CSARSWASTDTQYF. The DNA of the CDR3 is TGCAGTGCTAGGAGCTGGGCTAGCACAGATACGCAGTATTTT.

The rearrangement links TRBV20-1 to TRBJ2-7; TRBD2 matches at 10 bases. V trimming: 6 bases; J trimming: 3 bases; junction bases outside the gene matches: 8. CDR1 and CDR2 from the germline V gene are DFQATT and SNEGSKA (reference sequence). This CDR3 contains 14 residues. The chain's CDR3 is CSASYTSGNYEQYF. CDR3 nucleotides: TGCAGTGCCTCCTATACTAGCGGGAACTACGAGCAGTACTTC.

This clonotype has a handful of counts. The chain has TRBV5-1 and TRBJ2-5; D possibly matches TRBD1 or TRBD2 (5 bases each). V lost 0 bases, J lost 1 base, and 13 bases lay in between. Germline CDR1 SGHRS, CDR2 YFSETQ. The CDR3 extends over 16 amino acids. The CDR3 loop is CASSLEPGRIQETQYF. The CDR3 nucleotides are TGCGCCAGCAGCTTGGAACCGGGACGCATCCAAGAGACCCAGTACTTC.